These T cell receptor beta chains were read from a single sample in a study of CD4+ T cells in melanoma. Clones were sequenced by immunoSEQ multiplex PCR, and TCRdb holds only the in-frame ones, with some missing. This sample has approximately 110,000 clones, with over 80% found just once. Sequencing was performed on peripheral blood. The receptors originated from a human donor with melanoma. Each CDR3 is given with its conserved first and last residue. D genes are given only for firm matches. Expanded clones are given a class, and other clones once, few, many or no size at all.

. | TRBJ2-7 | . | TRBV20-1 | CSARRAYEQYF | TGCAGTGCTAGAAGGGCCTACGAGCAGTACTTC
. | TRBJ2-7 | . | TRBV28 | CASSHQGSYEQYF | TGTGCCAGCAGCCACCAGGGCTCCTACGAGCAGTACTTC
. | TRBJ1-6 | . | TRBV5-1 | CASSLTMGSYNSPLHF | TGCGCCAGCAGCTTGACCATGGGCTCCTATAATTCACCCCTCCACTTT
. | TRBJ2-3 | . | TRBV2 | CAGRDETDTQYF | TGTGCCGGACGGGATGAGACAGATACGCAGTATTTT
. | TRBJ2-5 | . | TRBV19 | CASSIGAGEETQYF | TGTGCCAGTAGTATTGGGGCAGGGGAAGAGACCCAGTACTTC
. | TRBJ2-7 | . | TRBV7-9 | CASSEEGTLLYEQYF | TGTGCCAGCAGCGAAGAAGGGACCCTATTGTACGAGCAGTACTTC
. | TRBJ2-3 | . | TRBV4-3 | CASSHITGPTDTQYF | TGCGCCAGCAGCCATATAACAGGGCCCACAGATACGCAGTATTTT
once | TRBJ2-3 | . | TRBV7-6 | CASSLLSTNRDTQYF | TGTGCCAGCAGCTTATTGTCCACGAACCGAGATACGCAGTATTTT
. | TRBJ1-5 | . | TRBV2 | CASSDRQLNQPQHF | TGTGCCAGCAGTGATAGACAGCTCAATCAGCCCCAGCATTTT
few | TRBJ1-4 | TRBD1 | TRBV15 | CATSGRGTGEEKLFF | TGTGCCACCAGCGGTAGGGGGACAGGGGAGGAAAAACTGTTTTTT
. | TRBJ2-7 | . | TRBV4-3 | CASSQILDREQYF | TGCGCCAGCAGCCAAATCCTAGACCGCGAGCAGTACTTC
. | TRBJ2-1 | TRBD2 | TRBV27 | CATSWGTSGYNEQFF | TGTGCCACCTCCTGGGGGACTAGCGGGTACAATGAGCAGTTCTTC
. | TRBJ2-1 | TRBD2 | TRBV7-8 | CASSLYGIAGGHNEQFF | TGTGCCAGCAGCTTATACGGGATTGCGGGAGGCCACAATGAGCAGTTCTTC
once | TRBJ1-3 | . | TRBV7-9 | CASSLGSSGNTIYF | TGTGCCAGCAGCTTAGGCAGTTCTGGAAACACCATATATTTT
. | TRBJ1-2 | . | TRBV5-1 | CASSALGLGYGYTF | TGCGCCAGCAGCGCCCTTGGGTTAGGGTATGGCTACACCTTC
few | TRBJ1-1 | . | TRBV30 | CAWSVSRWAFF | TGTGCCTGGAGTGTATCCAGGTGGGCTTTCTTT
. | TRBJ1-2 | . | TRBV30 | CAWSYRENYGYTF | TGTGCCTGGAGTTACAGGGAAAACTATGGCTACACCTTC
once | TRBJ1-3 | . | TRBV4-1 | CASSQDQRNTIYF | TGCGCCAGCAGCCAAGATCAGAGAAACACCATATATTTT
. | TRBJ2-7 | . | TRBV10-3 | CAISWDSHPTYEQYF | TGTGCCATCAGTTGGGACTCGCACCCAACCTACGAGCAGTACTTC
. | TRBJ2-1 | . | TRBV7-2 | CASSLHREKVLEQFF | TGTGCCAGCAGCTTACACCGGGAGAAGGTCCTTGAGCAGTTCTTC
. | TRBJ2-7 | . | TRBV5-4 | CASTDGRQGPYEQYF | TGTGCCAGCACCGATGGGAGGCAGGGTCCTTACGAGCAGTACTTC
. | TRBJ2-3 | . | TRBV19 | CASSMGRPSTDTQYF | TGTGCCAGTAGTATGGGTAGACCTAGCACAGATACGCAGTATTTT
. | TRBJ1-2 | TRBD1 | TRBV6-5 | CASSPLGTGDGYTF | TGTGCCAGCAGTCCCCTCGGGACAGGGGATGGCTACACCTTC
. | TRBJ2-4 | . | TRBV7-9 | CASSLRRQNIQYF | TGTGCCAGCAGCTTAAGGAGGCAAAACATTCAGTACTTC
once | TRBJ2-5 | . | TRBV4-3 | CASSQDGSRGETQYF | TGCGCCAGCAGCCAAGATGGGTCCCGGGGGGAGACCCAGTACTTC
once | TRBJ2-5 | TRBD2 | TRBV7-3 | CASSPGLARGGETQYF | TGTGCCAGCAGTCCCGGACTAGCTCGGGGGGGGGAGACCCAGTACTTC
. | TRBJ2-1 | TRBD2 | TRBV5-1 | CASSLELAAYNEQFF | TGCGCCAGCAGCTTAGAACTAGCGGCCTACAATGAGCAGTTCTTC
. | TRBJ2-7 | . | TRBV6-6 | CASNRLKQSYEQYF | TGTGCCAGCAATAGACTAAAACAGTCCTACGAGCAGTACTTC
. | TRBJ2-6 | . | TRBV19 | CASSIRQSSQANVLTF | TGTGCCAGTAGTATTCGGCAGTCGTCCCAAGCCAACGTCCTGACTTTC
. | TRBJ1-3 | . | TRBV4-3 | CASSQDSEGVGNTIYF | TGCGCCAGCAGCCAAGATTCCGAGGGTGTGGGAAACACCATATATTTT
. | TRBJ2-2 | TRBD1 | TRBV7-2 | CASSPRQGGTGELFF | TGTGCCAGCAGCCCCAGACAGGGCGGCACCGGGGAGCTGTTTTTT
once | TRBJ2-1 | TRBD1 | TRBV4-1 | CASSQGQGTTWGQFF | TGCGCCAGCAGCCAGGGACAGGGTACTACTTGGGGGCAGTTCTTC
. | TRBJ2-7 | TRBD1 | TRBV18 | CASSKRDSSYEQYF | TGTGCCAGCTCAAAAAGGGACAGTTCCTACGAGCAGTACTTC
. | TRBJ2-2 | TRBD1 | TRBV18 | CASSVGQPNTGELFF | TGTGCCAGCTCGGTGGGACAGCCGAACACCGGGGAGCTGTTTTTT
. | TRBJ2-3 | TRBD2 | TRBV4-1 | CASSQEQSSGRLTDTQYF | TGCGCCAGCAGCCAAGAGCAGTCTAGCGGGAGGCTCACAGATACGCAGTATTTT
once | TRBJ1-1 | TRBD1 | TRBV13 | CASRNRGNTEAFF | TGTGCCAGCAGGAACAGGGGGAACACTGAAGCTTTCTTT
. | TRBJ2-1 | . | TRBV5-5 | CASSLGARESHNEQFF | TGTGCCAGCAGCTTGGGTGCCCGGGAGTCCCACAATGAGCAGTTCTTC
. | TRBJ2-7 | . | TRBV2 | CASTGVYEQYF | TGTGCCAGCACAGGGGTCTACGAGCAGTACTTC
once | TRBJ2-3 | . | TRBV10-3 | CAISESRGGGTDTQYF | TGTGCCATCAGTGAGTCTAGGGGGGGCGGCACAGATACGCAGTATTTT
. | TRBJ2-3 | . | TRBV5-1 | CASSSEGGGPADTQYF | TGCGCCAGCAGCTCCGAGGGTGGGGGCCCGGCAGATACGCAGTATTTT
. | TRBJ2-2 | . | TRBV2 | CASSESGTGELFF | TGTGCCAGCAGTGAATCAGGTACCGGGGAGCTGTTTTTT